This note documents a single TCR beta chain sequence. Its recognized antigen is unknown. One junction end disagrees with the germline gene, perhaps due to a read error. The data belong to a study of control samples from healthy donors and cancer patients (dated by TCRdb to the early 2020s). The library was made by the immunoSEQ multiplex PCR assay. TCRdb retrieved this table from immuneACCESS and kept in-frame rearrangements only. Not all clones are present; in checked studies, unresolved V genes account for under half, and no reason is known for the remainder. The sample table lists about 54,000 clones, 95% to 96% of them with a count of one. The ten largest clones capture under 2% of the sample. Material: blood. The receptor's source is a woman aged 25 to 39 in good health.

The DNA is as follows: TGTGCCAGCAGGGGACAGGCAGGAAGGAGAAAAACTGTTTTT. This encodes CASRGQAGRRKTVF. This receptor chain uses TRBV6-5 and TRBJ1-4; 8 junctional bases match TRBD1. Measured from the cysteine to the phenylalanine, the CDR3 is 14 residues long. This entry keeps only the CDR3 DNA: 42 bases, framed from base 1. The germline V gene supplies CDR1 MNHEY and CDR2 SVGAGI.